This TCR beta chain is from a study of blood T cell repertoires in COVID-19 (TCRdb year 2020). Describing the broader study: The collaborator samples originated in the United States, Italy and Spain and spanned the acute and convalescent phases of COVID-19. The material from the prospective study consisted of cDNA or gDNA derived from T cells, B-cell-depleted T cells, or PBMCs. Deeply sampled blood TCRbeta repertoires from subjects exposed to, actively infected with, or recovered from COVID-19 were included in the dataset. The repertoires were released in a freely available public database meant as a resource for research on the immune response to SARS-CoV-2. The samples were drawn from two sources: the first 160 participants of the ongoing ImmuneRACE study, and 1,000 to 1,500 subjects contributed by 6 global collaborators. Nearly every sample came with metadata listing a de-identified subject ID, COVID-19 status, age in years and sex. Where available, HLA class I and class II types were obtained from metadata supplied by the sample provider rather than from assay-based typing.

Each collaborating institution followed its own protocols to collect whole blood in K2EDTA tubes. For TCRbeta analysis, collaborators shipped samples in one of three forms: frozen whole blood, isolated PBMCs, or DNA extracted from either of those sample types. Paper-wide results and their limitations: Clinical and demographic metadata were provided uncurated, with the amount varying by source and participant.

From the germline V gene (reference sequence), CDR1 is MNHEY and CDR2 is SMNVEV. The CDR3 sequence holds 16 residues, the cysteine and phenylalanine included. CDR3 DNA only is kept here, 48 bases in frame from base 1. TCRbeta CDR3 regions were amplified from genomic DNA by means of the immunoSEQ Assay, a bias-controlled multiplex PCR. Turning to the authors' computational methods: Within the assay, amplification of reference gene primers was used to estimate how many nucleated cells each sample contained. Sequence reads were collapsed and filtered to measure the absolute abundance of every unique TCRbeta CDR3 rearrangement. For each sample, productive Simpson clonality was calculated as the square root of Simpson's diversity index over productive rearrangements. TCRdb carries this immuneACCESS record with in-frame sequences only. Its versions omit some clonotypes, under half of them owing to an unresolved V gene in the studies checked, with the rest unexplained. That table is the source of V, J and clone size, and D and trimming were worked out from the DNA. The sample table contains approximately 210,000 clones; only one count was recorded for 87% of them. Roughly 2% of the sample rests with the top ten.

In regard to this clone: The antigen this receptor binds is unknown. One junction end does not reproduce the germline sequence, and a read error may be involved. Other DNA sequences of this sample code for an identical CDR3.

Sequencing was done on a sample of peripheral blood. The sequence joins TRBV27 to TRBJ2-7; the junction holds 9 bases that match TRBD1. This TCR was sampled from a middle-aged man with active or convalescent COVID-19. The CDR3 region: CASRISGTGFSYEQYF. Read as DNA, the sequence is TGTGCCAGCAGGATCTCCGGGACAGGGTTTTCCTACGAGCAATACTTC.